Sequencing of this TCR beta chain was carried out in a study of shared clonotypes between healthy human individuals. Trimming took 5 bases from V and 0 from J, leaving 8 bases between them. Germline V lookup: CDR1 SGHRS, CDR2 YFSETQ. This CDR3 is built from 14 residues. For sorted subsets, approximately 180 ng DNA per replicate equaled 30,000 or so T cell genomes. Only in-frame clones appear in the TCRdb table, and some are missing; sequencing was by immunoSEQ multiplex PCR. The data show more than 900,000 clones, with about 84% seen just once and roughly 0.55% held by the top ten. The sample comprised memory CD4+ T cells from PBMCs. Stated subset: CD45RA-negative fraction. The chain recombines TRBV5-1 with TRBJ1-4; a weak D match, TRBD1 (6 bases). The clonotype originates from a young man in good health. Some clones in this sample may be carry-over from other donors' samples. This CDR3 reads CASRQGPTNEKLFF. The CDR3 bases are TGCGCCAGCAGACAGGGACCAACTAATGAAAAACTGTTTTTT.